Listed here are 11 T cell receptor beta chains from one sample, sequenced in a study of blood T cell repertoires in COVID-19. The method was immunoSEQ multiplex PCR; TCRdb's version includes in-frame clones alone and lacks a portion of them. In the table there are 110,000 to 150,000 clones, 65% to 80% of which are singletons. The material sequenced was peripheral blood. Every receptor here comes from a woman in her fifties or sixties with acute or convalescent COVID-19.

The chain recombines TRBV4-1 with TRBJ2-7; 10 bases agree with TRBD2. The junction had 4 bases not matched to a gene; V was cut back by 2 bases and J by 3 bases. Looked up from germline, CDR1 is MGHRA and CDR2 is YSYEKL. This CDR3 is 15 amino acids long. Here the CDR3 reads CASSQIAGGLYEQYF. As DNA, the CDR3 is TGCGCCAGCAGCCAAATAGCGGGAGGTCTCTACGAGCAGTACTTC.

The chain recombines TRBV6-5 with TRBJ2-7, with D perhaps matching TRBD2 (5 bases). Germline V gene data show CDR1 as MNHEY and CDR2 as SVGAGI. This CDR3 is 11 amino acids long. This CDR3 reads CAYQPGNEQYF. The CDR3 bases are TGTGCTTATCAACCCGGGAACGAGCAGTACTTC.

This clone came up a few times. The CDR3: CASSLAYPSGSLHEQYF. DNA of the CDR3: TGCGCCAGCAGCTTGGCCTATCCTAGCGGGAGTTTGCACGAGCAGTACTTC. V and J are TRBV5-1 and TRBJ2-7; 10 nucleotides line up with TRBD2. CDR1 SGHRS and CDR2 YFSETQ come from the germline V gene. The CDR3 is 17 residues long. With V trimmed by 0 bases and J by 5 bases, 11 bases remained unmatched.

This chain's CDR3 is CACRGGNGYTF. CDR3 DNA sequence: TGTGCCTGTAGAGGGGGTAATGGCTACACCTTC. The rearrangement links TRBV30 to TRBJ1-2; tentatively, D is TRBD1 (6 bases). V was trimmed by 6 bases and J by 6 bases, leaving 11 bases between them. This CDR3 contains 11 residues. Germline lookup yields CDR1 GTSNPN and CDR2 SVGIG (reference sequence).

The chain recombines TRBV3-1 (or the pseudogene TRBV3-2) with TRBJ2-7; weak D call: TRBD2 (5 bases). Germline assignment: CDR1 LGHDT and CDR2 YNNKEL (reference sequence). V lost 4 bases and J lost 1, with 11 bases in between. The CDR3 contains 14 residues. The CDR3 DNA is TGTGCCAGCAGCCTGAGGGCCCGATCCTACGAGCAGTACTTC. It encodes CASSLRARSYEQYF.

As DNA, the CDR3 is TGTGCCAGCTCATCGGTAGAGGGGCAGTTCTTC. As protein: CASSSVEGQFF. V and J are TRBV18 and TRBJ2-1; D possibly corresponds to TRBD2 (5 bases). The CDR3 runs 11 residues. Germline values: CDR1 KGHSH, CDR2 LQKENI. V was shortened by 5 bases and J by 12 bases, with 11 bases between the two germline ends.

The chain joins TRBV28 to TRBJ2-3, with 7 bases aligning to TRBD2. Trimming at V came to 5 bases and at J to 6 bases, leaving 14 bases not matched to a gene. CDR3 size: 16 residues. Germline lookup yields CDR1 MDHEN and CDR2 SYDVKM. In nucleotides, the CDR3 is TGTGCCAGCAGTGGGCGGGAGTTTTATCTAGACGATACGCAGTATTTT. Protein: CASSGREFYLDDTQYF. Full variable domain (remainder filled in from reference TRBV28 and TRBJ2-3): DVKVTQSSRYLVKRTGEKVFLECVQDMDHENMFWYRQDPGLGLRLIYFSYDVKMKEKGDIPEGYSVSREKKERFSLILESASTNQTSMYLCASSGREFYLDDTQYFGPGTRLTVL.

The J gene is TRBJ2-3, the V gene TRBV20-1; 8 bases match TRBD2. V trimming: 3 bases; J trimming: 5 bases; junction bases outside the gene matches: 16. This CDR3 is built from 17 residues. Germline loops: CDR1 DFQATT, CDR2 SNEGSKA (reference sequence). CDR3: CSASTLAGWSVGDTQYF. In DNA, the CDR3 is TGCAGTGCTAGTACGTTAGCGGGATGGTCGGTTGGAGATACGCAGTATTTT.

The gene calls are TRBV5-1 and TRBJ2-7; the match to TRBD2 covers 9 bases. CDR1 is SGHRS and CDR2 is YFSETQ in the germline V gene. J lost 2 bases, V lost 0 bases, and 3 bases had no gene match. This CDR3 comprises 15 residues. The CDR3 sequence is CASSLEAGGAYEQYF. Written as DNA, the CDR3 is TGCGCCAGCAGCTTGGAAGCGGGAGGAGCCTACGAGCAGTACTTC.

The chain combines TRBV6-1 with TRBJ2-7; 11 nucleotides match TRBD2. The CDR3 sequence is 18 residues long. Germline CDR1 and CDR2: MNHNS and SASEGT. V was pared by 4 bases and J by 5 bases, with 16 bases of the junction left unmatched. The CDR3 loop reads CASSGDYRRLAGGHEQYF. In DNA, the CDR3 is TGTGCCAGCAGTGGAGATTATAGGCGGCTAGCGGGAGGACACGAGCAGTACTTC.

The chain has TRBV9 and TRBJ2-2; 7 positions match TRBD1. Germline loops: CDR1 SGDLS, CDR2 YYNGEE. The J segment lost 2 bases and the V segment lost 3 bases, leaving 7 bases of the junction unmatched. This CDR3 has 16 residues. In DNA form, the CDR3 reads TGTGCCAGCAGCGCGGGGACAGCTCTTAACACCGGGGAGCTGTTTTTT. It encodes CASSAGTALNTGELFF.